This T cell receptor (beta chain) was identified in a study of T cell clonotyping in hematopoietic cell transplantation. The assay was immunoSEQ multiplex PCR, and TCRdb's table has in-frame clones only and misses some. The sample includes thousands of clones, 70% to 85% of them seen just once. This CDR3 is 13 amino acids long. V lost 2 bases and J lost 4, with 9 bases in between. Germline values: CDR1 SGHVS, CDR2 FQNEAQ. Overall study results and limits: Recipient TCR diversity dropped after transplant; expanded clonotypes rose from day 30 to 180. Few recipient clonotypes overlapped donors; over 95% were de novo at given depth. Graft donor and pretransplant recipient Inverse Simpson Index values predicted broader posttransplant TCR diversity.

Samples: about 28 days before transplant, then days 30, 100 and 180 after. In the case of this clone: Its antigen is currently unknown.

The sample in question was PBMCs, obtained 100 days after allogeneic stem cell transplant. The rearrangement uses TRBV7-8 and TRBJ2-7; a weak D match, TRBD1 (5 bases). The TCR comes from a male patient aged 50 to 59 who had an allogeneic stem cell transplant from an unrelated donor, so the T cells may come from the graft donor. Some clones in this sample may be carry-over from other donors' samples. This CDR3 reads CASSLRGIYEQYF. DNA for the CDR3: TGTGCCAGCAGCTTAAGGGGAATTTACGAGCAGTACTTC.